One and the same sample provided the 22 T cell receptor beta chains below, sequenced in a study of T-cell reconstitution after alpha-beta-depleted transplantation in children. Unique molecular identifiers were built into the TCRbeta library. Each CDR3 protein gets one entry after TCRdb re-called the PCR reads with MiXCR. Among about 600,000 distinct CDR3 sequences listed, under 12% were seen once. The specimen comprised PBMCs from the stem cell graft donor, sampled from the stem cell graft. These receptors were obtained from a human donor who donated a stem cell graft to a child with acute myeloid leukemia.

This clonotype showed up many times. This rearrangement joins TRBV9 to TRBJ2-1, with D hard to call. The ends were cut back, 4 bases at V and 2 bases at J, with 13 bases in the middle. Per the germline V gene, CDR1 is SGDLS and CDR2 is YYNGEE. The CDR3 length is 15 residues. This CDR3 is CASSPREPTYNEQFF. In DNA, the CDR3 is TGTGCCAGCAGCCCCCGAGAACCGACCTACAATGAGCAGTTCTTC.

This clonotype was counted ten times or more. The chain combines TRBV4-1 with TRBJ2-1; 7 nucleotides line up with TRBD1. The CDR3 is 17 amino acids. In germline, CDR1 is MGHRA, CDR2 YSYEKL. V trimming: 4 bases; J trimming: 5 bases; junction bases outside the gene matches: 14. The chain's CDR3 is CASSRSPGTESHNEQFF. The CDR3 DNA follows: TGCGCCAGCAGCCGCTCTCCCGGGACAGAGTCCCACAATGAGCAGTTCTTC.

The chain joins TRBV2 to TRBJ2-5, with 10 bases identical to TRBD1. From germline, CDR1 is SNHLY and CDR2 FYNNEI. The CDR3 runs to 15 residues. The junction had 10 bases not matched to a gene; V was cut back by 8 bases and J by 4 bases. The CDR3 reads CASPSDRGIRETQYF. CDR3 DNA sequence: TGTGCCAGCCCTTCGGACAGGGGGATTAGAGAGACCCAGTACTTC. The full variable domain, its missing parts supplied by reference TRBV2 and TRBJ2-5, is EPEVTQTPSHQVTQMGQEVILRCVPISNHLYFYWYRQILGQKVEFLVSFYNNEISEKSEIFDDQFSVERPDGSNFTLKIRSTKLEDSAMYFCASPSDRGIRETQYFGPGTRLLVL.

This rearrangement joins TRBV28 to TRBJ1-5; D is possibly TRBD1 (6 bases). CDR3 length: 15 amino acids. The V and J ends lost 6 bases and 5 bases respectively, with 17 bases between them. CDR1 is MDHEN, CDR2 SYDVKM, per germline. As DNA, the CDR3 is TGTGCCAGCAGACCTTCGACAGGAGTCTATCAGCCCCAGCATTTT. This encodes CASRPSTGVYQPQHF.

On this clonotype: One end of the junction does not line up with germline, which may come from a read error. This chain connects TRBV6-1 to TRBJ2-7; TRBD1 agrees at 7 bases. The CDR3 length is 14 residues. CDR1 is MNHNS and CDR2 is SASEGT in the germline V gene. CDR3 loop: CASSPPGGSLEQCF. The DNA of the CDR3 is TGTGCCAGCAGCCCTCCAGGGGGTTCGTTGGAGCAGTGCTTC.

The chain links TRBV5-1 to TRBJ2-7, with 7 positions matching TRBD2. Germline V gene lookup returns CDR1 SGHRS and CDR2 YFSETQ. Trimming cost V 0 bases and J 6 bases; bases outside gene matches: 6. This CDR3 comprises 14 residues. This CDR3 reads CASSLAGGFSEQYF. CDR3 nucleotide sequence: TGCGCCAGCAGCTTGGCCGGGGGGTTCTCCGAGCAGTACTTC.

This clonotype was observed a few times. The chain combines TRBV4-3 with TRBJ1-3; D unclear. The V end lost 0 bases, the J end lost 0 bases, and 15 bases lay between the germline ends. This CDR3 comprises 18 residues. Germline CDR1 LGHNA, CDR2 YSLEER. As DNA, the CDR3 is TGCGCCAGCAGCCAAGAGGCCAAAGTTTTAGGCTCTGGAAACACCATATATTTT. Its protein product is CASSQEAKVLGSGNTIYF.

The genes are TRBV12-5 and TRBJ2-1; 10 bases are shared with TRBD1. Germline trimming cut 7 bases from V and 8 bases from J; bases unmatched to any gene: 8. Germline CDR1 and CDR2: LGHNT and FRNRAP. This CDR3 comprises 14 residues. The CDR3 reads CASAKRDRGDEQFF. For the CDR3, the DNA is TGTGCTAGTGCCAAGCGGGACAGGGGTGATGAGCAGTTCTTC.

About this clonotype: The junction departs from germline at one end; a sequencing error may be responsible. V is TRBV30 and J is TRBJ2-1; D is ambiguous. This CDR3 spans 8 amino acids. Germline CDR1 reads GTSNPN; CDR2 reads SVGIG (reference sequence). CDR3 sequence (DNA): TGTGACTGGAATGAGCAGTTCTTC. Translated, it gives CDWNEQFF.

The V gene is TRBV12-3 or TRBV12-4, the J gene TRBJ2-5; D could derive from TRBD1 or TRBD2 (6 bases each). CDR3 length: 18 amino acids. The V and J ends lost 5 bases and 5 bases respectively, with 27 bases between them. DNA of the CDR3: TGTGCCAGCAGTGCCCAATTCCCCGTCACCGGGGGCTCGGAGACCCAGTACTTC. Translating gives CASSAQFPVTGGSETQYF.

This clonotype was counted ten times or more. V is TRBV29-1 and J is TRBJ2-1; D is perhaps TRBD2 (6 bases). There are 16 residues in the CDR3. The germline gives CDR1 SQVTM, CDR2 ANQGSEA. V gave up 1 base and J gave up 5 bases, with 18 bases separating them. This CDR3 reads CSVEGQTAGWNNEQFF. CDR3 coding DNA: TGCAGCGTTGAAGGCCAGACAGCGGGCTGGAACAATGAGCAGTTCTTC.

CDR3 in amino acids: CASSLGGRNGVNTEAFF. The DNA of the CDR3 is TGCGCCAGCAGCTTGGGGGGCAGGAATGGGGTGAACACTGAAGCTTTCTTT. The chain links TRBV5-1 to TRBJ1-1, with D possibly being TRBD1 (5 bases). The CDR3 length is 17 residues. Trimming took 0 bases from V and 0 from J, leaving 15 bases between them. Germline loops: CDR1 SGHRS, CDR2 YFSETQ.

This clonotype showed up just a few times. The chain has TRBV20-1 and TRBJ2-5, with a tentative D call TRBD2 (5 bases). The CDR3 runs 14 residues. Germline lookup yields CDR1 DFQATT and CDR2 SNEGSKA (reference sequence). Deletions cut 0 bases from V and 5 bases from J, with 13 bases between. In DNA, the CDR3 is TGCAGTGCTAGAGATCCCAGCGGCAGGGAGACCCAGTACTTC. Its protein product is CSARDPSGRETQYF.

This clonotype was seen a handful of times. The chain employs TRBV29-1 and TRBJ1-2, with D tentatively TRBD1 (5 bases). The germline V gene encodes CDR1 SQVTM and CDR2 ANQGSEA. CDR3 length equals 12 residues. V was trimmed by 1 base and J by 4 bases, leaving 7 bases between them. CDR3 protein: CSVEGQSYGYTF. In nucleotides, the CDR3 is TGCAGCGTTGAAGGACAGAGCTATGGCTACACCTTC.

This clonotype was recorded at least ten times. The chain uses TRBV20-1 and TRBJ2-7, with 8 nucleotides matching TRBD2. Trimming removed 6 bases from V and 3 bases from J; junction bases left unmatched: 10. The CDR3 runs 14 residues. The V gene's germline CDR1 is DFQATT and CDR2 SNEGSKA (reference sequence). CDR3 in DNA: TGCAGTGCAAATCCACCGGGACTAGGCTACGAGCAGTACTTC. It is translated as CSANPPGLGYEQYF.

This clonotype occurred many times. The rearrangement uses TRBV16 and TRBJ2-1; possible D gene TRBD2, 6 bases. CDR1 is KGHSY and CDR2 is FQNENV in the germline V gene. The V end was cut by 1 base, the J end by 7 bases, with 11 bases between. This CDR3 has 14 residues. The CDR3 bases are TGTGCCAGCAGCCAATTCGCGGGGCAAAATGAGCAGTTCTTC. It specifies CASSQFAGQNEQFF.

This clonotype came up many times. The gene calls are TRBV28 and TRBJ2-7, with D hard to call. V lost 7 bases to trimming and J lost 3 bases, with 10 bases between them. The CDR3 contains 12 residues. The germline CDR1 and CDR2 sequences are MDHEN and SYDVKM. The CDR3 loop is CASIGGFYEQYF. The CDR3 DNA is TGTGCCAGCATCGGCGGATTCTACGAGCAGTACTTC.

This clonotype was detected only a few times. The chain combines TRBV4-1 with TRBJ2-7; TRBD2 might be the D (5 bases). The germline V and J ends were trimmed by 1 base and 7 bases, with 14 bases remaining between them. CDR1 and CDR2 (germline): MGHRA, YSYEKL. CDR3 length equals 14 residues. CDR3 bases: TGCGCCAGCAGCCAAGGCGTTGGGGAGTGGGAGCAGTACTTC. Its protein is CASSQGVGEWEQYF.

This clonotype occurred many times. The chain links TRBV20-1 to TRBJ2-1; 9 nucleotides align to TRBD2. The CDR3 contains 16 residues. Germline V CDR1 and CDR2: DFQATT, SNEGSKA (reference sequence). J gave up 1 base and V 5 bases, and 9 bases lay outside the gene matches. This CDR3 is CSAPRSGRWSYNEQFF. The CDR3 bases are TGCAGTGCTCCTAGAAGCGGGAGGTGGTCCTACAATGAGCAGTTCTTC.

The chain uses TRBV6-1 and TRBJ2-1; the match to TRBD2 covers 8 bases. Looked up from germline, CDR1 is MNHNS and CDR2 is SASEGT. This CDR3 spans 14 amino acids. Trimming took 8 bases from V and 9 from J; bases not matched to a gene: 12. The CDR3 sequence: CASAAAGGQSEQFF. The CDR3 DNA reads TGTGCCAGCGCCGCCGCGGGAGGCCAGAGTGAGCAGTTCTTC.

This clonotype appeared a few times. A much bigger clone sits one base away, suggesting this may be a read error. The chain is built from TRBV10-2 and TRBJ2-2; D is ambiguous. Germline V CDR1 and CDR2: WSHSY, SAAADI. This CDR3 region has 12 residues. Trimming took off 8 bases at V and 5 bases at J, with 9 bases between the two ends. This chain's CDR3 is CASGVLTGELFF. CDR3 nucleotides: TGCGCCAGCGGGGTGTTAACCGGGGAGCTGTTTTTT.

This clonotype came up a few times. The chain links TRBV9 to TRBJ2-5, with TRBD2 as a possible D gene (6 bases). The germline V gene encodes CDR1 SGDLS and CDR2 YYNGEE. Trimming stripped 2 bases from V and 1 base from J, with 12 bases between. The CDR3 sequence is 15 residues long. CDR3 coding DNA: TGTGCCAGCAGCGTCGGGCATAGCGGCCAAGAGACCCAGTACTTC. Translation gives CASSVGHSGQETQYF.